This is a list of T cell receptor beta chains from one sample in a study of CD8+CD57+ T cells in acquired aplastic anemia. TCRdb processed the reads anew with MiXCR; each CDR3 protein has one entry. The sample has some 180,000 distinct CDR3 sequences; 46% are singletons. Sequenced sample: sorted CD4+, CD8+, or CD8+CD57+ T cells (not recorded which) from PBMCs. These receptor sequences come from a human donor in good health. Each CDR3 is given with its conserved first and last residue. The D gene is left open where the match is weak. For some rows the clone size is stated as once, few or many, or as a class when expanded; others skip it.

>many|.|TRBJ2-2|TRBV2
CASSEIQGNTGELFF
TGTGCCAGCAGTGAAATACAGGGGAACACCGGGGAGCTGTTTTTT
>few|.|TRBJ1-1|TRBV29-1
CSVRPRLSRVNTEAFF
TGCAGCGTTCGCCCTCGGCTCTCTCGTGTCAACACTGAAGCTTTCTTT
>few|.|TRBJ1-5|TRBV6-2/TRBV6-3
CASSLGGLGNQPQHF
TGTGCCAGCAGCCTAGGGGGTCTCGGCAATCAGCCCCAGCATTTT
>few|TRBD2|TRBJ2-1|TRBV7-3
CASSLLGTKSLDEQFF
TGTGCCAGCAGCTTACTTGGGACTAAGTCCCTCGATGAGCAGTTCTTC
>few|TRBD1|TRBJ1-1|TRBV29-1
CSVDSGGGGTEAFF
TGCAGCGTTGACTCAGGGGGCGGAGGTACTGAAGCTTTCTTT
>.|.|TRBJ1-4|TRBV2
CASSDPGRVEKLFF
TGTGCCAGCAGTGACCCCGGCAGGGTTGAAAAACTGTTTTTT
>many|.|TRBJ2-1|TRBV2
CASSEEGKSYNEQFF
TGTGCCAGCAGTGAAGAGGGGAAGTCCTACAATGAGCAGTTCTTC
>once|.|TRBJ2-1|TRBV15
CATSRDGGVSNEQFF
TGTGCCACCAGCAGAGATGGTGGGGTCTCTAATGAGCAGTTCTTC
>many|TRBD1|TRBJ2-5|TRBV2
CASSRTGGWETQYF
TGTGCCAGCAGTCGAACAGGGGGTTGGGAGACCCAGTACTTC
>many|.|TRBJ2-3|TRBV7-2
CASSFRFQTDTQYF
TGTGCCAGCAGCTTCAGGTTTCAAACAGATACGCAGTATTTT
>.|.|TRBJ2-3|TRBV15
CATSREGGAPDTQYF
TGTGCCACCAGCAGAGAAGGGGGGGCCCCAGATACGCAGTATTTT
>many|.|TRBJ1-1|TRBV7-9
CASSFLVNTEAFF
TGTGCCAGCAGCTTTTTGGTGAACACTGAAGCTTTCTTT
>.|.|TRBJ2-2|TRBV30
CAWRRRSNTGELFF
TGTGCCTGGAGGCGCAGGTCGAACACCGGGGAGCTGTTTTTT
>many|TRBD1|TRBJ2-2|TRBV5-1
CASSFGDRTNTGELFF
TGCGCCAGCAGCTTTGGGGACAGGACTAACACCGGGGAGCTGTTTTTT
>.|TRBD1|TRBJ1-1|TRBV10-3
CAISEPDRGGTEAFF
TGTGCCATCAGTGAACCCGACAGGGGGGGCACTGAAGCTTTCTTT
>few|TRBD2|TRBJ2-1|TRBV11-2
CASSLDRASGRANYNEQFF
TGTGCCAGCAGCTTAGATCGGGCTAGCGGGAGAGCCAACTACAATGAGCAGTTCTTC
>once|TRBD2|TRBJ2-3|TRBV24-1
CATSDIGGGLDTQYF
TGTGCCACCAGTGATATTGGCGGGGGGTTAGATACGCAGTATTTT
>.|TRBD1|TRBJ1-3|TRBV11-2
CASSLTGEGNTIYF
TGTGCCAGCAGCTTGACAGGGGAGGGAAACACCATATATTTT
>few|.|TRBJ2-7|TRBV7-9
CASSHMGGEQYF
TGTGCCAGCAGCCACATGGGAGGCGAGCAGTACTTC
>.|.|TRBJ1-6|TRBV7-2
CASSSQDGFNSPLHF
TGTGCCAGCAGCTCACAGGACGGGTTCAATTCACCCCTCCACTTT
>many|TRBD1|TRBJ1-6|TRBV5-5
CASTLRDRGNSPLHF
TGTGCCAGCACCCTCCGGGACAGGGGAAATTCACCCCTCCACTTT
>.|.|TRBJ1-2|TRBV7-2
CASSQRGSGYTF
TGTGCCAGCAGCCAGAGGGGGAGTGGCTACACCTTC